This TCR beta chain was sequenced during a study of cytomegalovirus exposure and HLA in healthy donors. CDR3 length: 12 amino acids. The V gene's germline CDR1 is MNHEY and CDR2 SVGAGI. With 7 bases removed from V and 4 bases from J, the gap between germline ends came to 10 bases. Both 60 Vbeta primers and 13 Jbeta primers went into the PCR. Profiling relied on immunoSEQ multiplex PCR, and the TCRdb table lists in-frame clones only, not all of them. The repertoire consists of about 120,000 clones, with over 70% occurring once and the leading ten covering 1.4% to 1.5%. The chain links TRBV6-5 to TRBJ2-5; D is possibly TRBD2 (5 bases). This TCR was sampled from a woman aged 18-29 years in good health and CMV-seronegative. The specimen sequenced was PBMCs. In nucleotides, the CDR3 is TGTGCCAGCACTTGGGGAGTAGAGACCCAGTACTTC. It encodes CASTWGVETQYF.